The present entry profiles one T cell receptor beta chain with its context. The antigen is undetermined. This sample was included in a study of cytomegalovirus exposure and HLA in healthy donors. Study summary: In a previous analysis, around 110 million unique TCR beta sequences were found from 150 million to 200 million T cells. General study findings and limits: A later analysis revealed that TCR association rates differed between HLA loci, peaking at DRB1 and bottoming out at HLA-C.

Germline V gene data show CDR1 as KGHSH and CDR2 as LQKENI. This CDR3 region has 15 residues. With V trimmed by 2 bases and J by 5 bases, 7 bases remained unmatched. This cohort consisted of healthy bone marrow donors. This PCR relied on a set of 60 Vbeta primers and 13 Jbeta primers. The repertoire was sequenced with immunoSEQ multiplex PCR; TCRdb's copy has only in-frame clones and lacks some. The sample lists over 150,000 clones, around 83% seen once, with 1.6% in the top ten. Sequences were obtained from PBMCs. This sequence was found in a man aged 50 to 60 in good health and CMV-seronegative. The chain is built from TRBV18 and TRBJ1-1, with TRBD1 identical over 8 bases. Here the CDR3 DNA reads TGTGCCAGCTCACCAAATGACAGGGGCGGAACTGAAGCTTTCTTT. This codes for CASSPNDRGGTEAFF.